One sample yielded the 20 T cell receptor beta chains listed below, sequenced in a study of T cell clusters in autoimmune cytopenias. TRB was amplified by touch-down multiplex PCR, primer pools A and B combined. From the multiplex PCR reads, TCRdb lists one entry per CDR3 protein and no DNA. This repertoire comprises more than 9,000 distinct CDR3 sequences; its ten largest clones make up 2.5% to 4%. TRB was amplified from 250 ng of peripheral blood genomic DNA per sample. These data were likewise used in another study, on T cell repertoires in aging, cancer and after chemotherapy.

The sample taken for sequencing was peripheral blood. The source is a human donor in good health.

This CDR3 reads CASLAGGPGELFF. V is TRBV6-1 and J is TRBJ2-2; TCRdb reports TRBD2, a call that lacks DNA to check it against. The CDR3 is 13 amino acids. Germline CDR1 and CDR2: MNHNS and SASEGT.

In terms of frequency, this clonotype is medium-sized. The gene calls are TRBV19 and TRBJ2-6; without DNA, the TCRdb call of TRBD1 cannot be checked. From germline, CDR1 is LNHDA and CDR2 SQIVND (reference sequence). This CDR3 has 15 amino acids. The CDR3 loop is CASSIRGSGANVLTF.

This clonotype is called medium-sized based on its frequency. The chain combines TRBV29-1 with TRBJ2-7. The CDR3 runs 13 residues. Germline assignment: CDR1 SQVTM and CDR2 ANQGSEA. CDR3 region: CSAWAGGSYEQYF.

The rearrangement uses TRBV4-3 and TRBJ1-4; lacking DNA, the TRBD1 call made by TCRdb goes unchecked. The V gene's germline CDR1 is LGHNA and CDR2 YSLEER. The CDR3 covers 15 residues. The CDR3 is CASSQVKAGEEKLFF.

Its frequency marks this clonotype as medium-sized. The gene calls are TRBV7-2 and TRBJ2-7; TCRdb indicates TRBD2, and absent DNA this call remains unverified. Germline CDR1 SGHTA, CDR2 FQGNSA. This CDR3 is 14 amino acids long. This CDR3 is CASSLWAGEDEQYF.

This chain joins TRBV6-5 and TRBJ1-1; TCRdb calls TRBD1, which cannot be checked without DNA. CDR1 and CDR2 from the germline V gene are MNHEY and SVGAGI. The CDR3 spans 17 residues. CDR3 region: CASSYRSSGTADTEAFF.

This clonotype counts as medium-sized by frequency. The V and J genes are TRBV5-6 and TRBJ2-7; TCRdb's D call of TRBD1 is untestable without DNA. CDR1 and CDR2 (germline): SGHDT, YYEEEE. This CDR3 is built from 17 residues. CDR3 residues: CASSLLDIGASSYEQYF.

The V gene is TRBV6-1, the J gene TRBJ1-4; the D call of TRBD1 rests on TCRdb alone, since no DNA is present to check it. The CDR3 extends over 13 amino acids. Germline V CDR1 and CDR2: MNHNS, SASEGT. The CDR3 reads CASSEGTGEKLFF.

V usage is TRBV24-1 and J usage is TRBJ2-3; the TCRdb call, TRBD1, lacks DNA for checking. Germline-derived CDR1 and CDR2 are KGHDR and SFDVKD. The CDR3 has 16 residues. The CDR3 spells CATSEPTGTGTDTQYF.

This clonotype shows up as medium-sized by frequency. The chain employs TRBV29-1 and TRBJ2-2; the D call from TCRdb, TRBD1, cannot be confirmed without DNA. The CDR3 has 13 amino acids. CDR1 SQVTM and CDR2 ANQGSEA come from the germline V gene. This CDR3 reads CSVTGVNTGELFF.

The rearrangement joins TRBV20-1 to TRBJ1-4. The germline CDR1 and CDR2 sequences are DFQATT and SNEGSKA (reference sequence). The CDR3 loop spans 14 amino acids. CDR3 in amino acids: CSAISEKRDEKLFF.

The CDR3 loop is CSASRDSKNEQFF. The chain uses TRBV20-1 and TRBJ2-1; TCRdb's D call, TRBD1, is unchecked because there is no DNA. The CDR3 runs 13 residues. Germline CDR1 DFQATT, CDR2 SNEGSKA (reference sequence).

The rearrangement joins TRBV27 to TRBJ1-5. This CDR3 is 15 amino acids long. In germline, CDR1 is MNHEY, CDR2 SMNVEV (reference sequence). The CDR3 here is CASSLRGPSHQPQHF.

Its frequency marks this clonotype as medium-sized. The rearrangement joins TRBV20-1 to TRBJ1-2. Germline CDR1 reads DFQATT; CDR2 reads SNEGSKA (reference sequence). The CDR3 is made up of 14 amino acids. CDR3 sequence: CSARDKDNHYGYTF.

The V call is TRBV14, the J call TRBJ1-1. The CDR3 is made up of 15 amino acids. Germline loops: CDR1 SGHDN, CDR2 FVKESK. The CDR3 loop reads CASSQLGPLDTEAFF.

This clonotype is deemed medium-sized by its frequency. The rearrangement joins TRBV7-9 to TRBJ1-2. The germline CDR1 and CDR2 sequences are SEHNR and FQNEAQ (reference sequence). The CDR3 extends over 13 amino acids. CDR3 loop: CASTLDTIYGYTF. The whole variable domain, remainder taken from reference TRBV7-9 and TRBJ1-2, is DTGVSQNPRHKITKRGQNVTFRCDPISEHNRLYWYRQTLGQGPEFLTYFQNEAQLEKSRLLSDRFSAERPKGSFSTLEIQRTEQGDSAMYLCASTLDTIYGYTFGSGTRLTVV.

By frequency, this clonotype registers medium-sized (0.01 to 0.1%). The V and J genes are TRBV19 and TRBJ1-1; TCRdb outputs TRBD1, but without DNA this stays unchecked. CDR1 is LNHDA and CDR2 is SQIVND in the germline V gene (reference sequence). The CDR3 runs to 13 residues. The CDR3 protein is CASSMGGNTEAFF.

In terms of frequency, this clonotype is medium-sized. The chain combines TRBV7-9 with TRBJ1-1; the TCRdb call, TRBD1, lacks DNA for checking. Germline loops: CDR1 SEHNR, CDR2 FQNEAQ (reference sequence). CDR3 size: 14 residues. This CDR3 is CASSLVGGATEAFF.

This clonotype is classed as medium-sized by frequency. The chain uses TRBV27 and TRBJ1-2; the D gene TCRdb calls, TRBD1, cannot be checked with no DNA. Germline CDR1 is MNHEY and CDR2 is SMNVEV (reference sequence). The CDR3 sequence is 12 residues long. CDR3 protein: CASQGDDYGYTF.

In terms of frequency, this clonotype is medium-sized. The V and J genes are TRBV20-1 and TRBJ1-6; absent DNA, TCRdb's TRBD1 call cannot be checked. Germline V gives CDR1 DFQATT, CDR2 SNEGSKA (reference sequence). The CDR3 totals 16 residues. The CDR3 is CSARPGQGAKDSPLHF.